These T cell receptor beta chains were read from a single sample in a study of cytomegalovirus exposure and HLA in healthy donors. TCRdb keeps only in-frame clones here, not all; method: immunoSEQ multiplex PCR. The sample totals about 200,000 clones. Sequenced: PBMCs. These receptors were collected from a woman in her thirties in good health and CMV-seropositive. The CDR3 runs from the conserved cysteine through the conserved F or W. D genes are given only for firm matches.

cdr3_aa,cdr3_nt,j_call,d_call,v_call
CASSLGGDSNTGELFF,TGTGCCAGCAGCTTGGGGGGGGACAGTAACACCGGGGAGCTGTTTTTT,TRBJ2-2,-,TRBV5-4
CASSQTGPTEAFF,TGCGCCAGCAGCCAAACAGGGCCCACTGAAGCTTTCTTT,TRBJ1-1,-,TRBV4-1
CAISGAGTGGDEQYF,TGTGCCATCAGTGGGGCCGGGACAGGGGGTGACGAGCAGTACTTC,TRBJ2-7,TRBD1,TRBV10-3
CASSPSLGGWDEQYF,TGTGCCAGCAGCCCCTCCCTAGGGGGCTGGGACGAGCAGTACTTC,TRBJ2-7,TRBD1,TRBV7-2
CASSLRPGLAGGEQYF,TGTGCCAGCAGCTTACGACCGGGACTAGCGGGAGGCGAGCAGTACTTC,TRBJ2-7,TRBD2,TRBV11-3
CASSQVGYGVGELFF,TGCGCCAGCAGCCAAGTAGGGTACGGGGTCGGGGAGCTGTTTTTT,TRBJ2-2,-,TRBV4-3
CASSLRRGETQYF,TGTGCCAGCAGCTTACGACGGGGGGAGACCCAGTACTTC,TRBJ2-5,-,TRBV7-2
CASSSNPEGSQPQHF,TGTGCCAGCAGCTCAAACCCCGAAGGGAGTCAGCCCCAGCATTTT,TRBJ1-5,-,TRBV7-9
CASSRPGGSGTQYF,TGTGCCAGCAGCAGACCTGGCGGGAGTGGGACCCAGTACTTC,TRBJ2-5,TRBD2,TRBV28
CAISGRQGEMSDTQYF,TGTGCCATCAGTGGCCGACAGGGGGAAATGTCAGATACGCAGTATTTT,TRBJ2-3,TRBD1,TRBV10-3
CATSRGISGAPYEQYF,TGTGCCACCAGCAGGGGAATTAGCGGAGCCCCCTACGAGCAGTACTTC,TRBJ2-7,-,TRBV15
CASSPGQGYDYGYTF,TGTGCCAGCAGCCCTGGACAGGGTTATGACTATGGCTACACCTTC,TRBJ1-2,TRBD1,TRBV7-8
CASSDKDRGNSPLHF,TGTGCCAGTAGTGACAAGGACAGGGGAAATTCACCCCTCCACTTT,TRBJ1-6,TRBD1,TRBV19
CASSRTGASGNTIYF,TGCGCCAGCAGCAGGACAGGTGCCTCTGGAAACACCATATATTTT,TRBJ1-3,TRBD1,TRBV5-1
CASSLFPQGDYTF,TGTGCCAGCAGCTTATTCCCACAGGGAGACTACACCTTC,TRBJ1-2,-,TRBV5-6
CASMWLAGWEQYF,TGTGCCAGCATGTGGCTAGCGGGGTGGGAGCAGTACTTC,TRBJ2-7,TRBD2,TRBV2
CASSPRTGGEETQYF,TGTGCCAGCTCACCAAGGACAGGGGGCGAGGAGACCCAGTACTTC,TRBJ2-5,TRBD1,TRBV18
CASSNRGSGNQPQHF,TGTGCCAGCAGCAACAGGGGAAGTGGCAATCAGCCCCAGCATTTT,TRBJ1-5,TRBD1,TRBV2
CASSPGDDNYGYTF,TGTGCCAGCAGTCCAGGGGACGATAACTATGGCTACACCTTC,TRBJ1-2,-,TRBV28
CASSRGSGQLLNEKLFF,TGCGCCAGCAGCCGCGGATCCGGACAGCTTCTTAATGAAAAACTGTTTTTT,TRBJ1-4,-,TRBV4-1
CASSGLGGGPQNEQFF,TGTGCCAGCAGTGGGCTGGGGGGAGGGCCTCAAAATGAGCAGTTCTTC,TRBJ2-1,TRBD2,TRBV6-6
CASSRRDTQYF,TGCGCCAGCTCTCGGAGAGATACGCAGTATTTT,TRBJ2-3,-,TRBV10-1
CASSVQGPDTQYF,TGTGCCAGCAGCGTACAGGGGCCAGATACGCAGTATTTT,TRBJ2-3,TRBD1,TRBV5-4
CASSWGQTNSPLHF,TGTGCCAGCAGCTGGGGACAGACCAATTCACCCCTCCACTTT,TRBJ1-6,TRBD1,TRBV27